This T cell receptor beta chain was recovered during a study of identical twins. Study results and limitations: Invariant MAIT and iNKT cells may have partly biased zero-insertion analyses. Out-of-frame TCR alpha sharing in monozygotic twins exceeded recombination model predictions. Cord blood beta clonotypes present at high abundance carried fewer insertions; no such pattern appeared in memory repertoires.

TCRdb reprocessed the 5' RACE reads via MiXCR and lists one record per CDR3 protein. The sample has some 500,000 distinct CDR3 sequences; approximately 9.6% are singletons. A remark on this clonotype: No antigen is known for it.

The germline gives CDR1 KGHSH, CDR2 LQKENI. This CDR3 has 13 residues. The germline V and J ends were trimmed by 3 bases and 5 bases, with 10 bases remaining between them. These data are also associated with another study on yellow fever vaccine responses in identical twins.

The chain couples TRBV18 to TRBJ1-2, with no clear D. The sample was PBMCs. The TCR originated in a woman between 18 and 29 years old in good health. The CDR3 nucleotides read TGTGCCAGCTCACCGGACCGTCAGTATGGCTACACCTTC. Translated: CASSPDRQYGYTF.